Below are 28 T cell receptor beta chains sequenced from a single sample in a study of cytomegalovirus exposure and HLA in healthy donors. The primer mix had 60 Vbeta and 13 Jbeta primers. The table came from immunoSEQ multiplex PCR; TCRdb's copy has only in-frame clones and leaves some out. Altogether 210,000 or so clones are present, around 86% being singletons, with the ten largest covering 10%. The sequencing input was PBMCs. The receptors were sampled from a woman aged 50 to 65 in good health and CMV-seropositive.

This clone occurred once. J is TRBJ1-2 and V is TRBV5-1; 8 bases match TRBD1. Germline loops: CDR1 SGHRS, CDR2 YFSETQ. CDR3 length: 14 residues. Trimming cost V 0 bases and J 8 bases; bases outside gene matches: 6. The CDR3: CASSLGAQGDGYTF. In nucleotides, the CDR3 is TGCGCCAGCAGCTTGGGAGCACAGGGGGACGGCTACACCTTC.

J is TRBJ1-2 and V is TRBV10-2, with 8 bases identical to TRBD1. Per the germline V gene, CDR1 is WSHSY and CDR2 is SAAADI. J lost 8 bases, V lost 3 bases, and 5 bases had no gene match. The CDR3 is 13 residues long. CDR3 DNA: TGCGCCAGCAGTGACGCGACAGGGGACGGCTACACCTTC. Protein: CASSDATGDGYTF.

The rearrangement joins TRBV30 to TRBJ1-1; TRBD1 might be the D (5 bases). V lost 4 bases and J lost 3, with 12 bases in between. Germline V gene sequence: CDR1 GTSNPN, CDR2 SVGIG (reference sequence). This CDR3 comprises 13 residues. The CDR3, as DNA: TGTGCCTGGAAGGAGGGGTCCCACACTGAAGCTTTCTTT. This codes for CAWKEGSHTEAFF.

The chain links TRBV21-1 to TRBJ2-1; TRBD2, as called in the table, went unchecked against the DNA. TRBV21-1 is an annotated pseudogene. The CDR3 runs to 15 residues. Here the CDR3 reads CASSKSGGLYNEQFF. The CDR3 nucleotides are TGTGCCAGCAGCAAATCGGGGGGGCTCTACAATGAGCAGTTCTTC.

The rearrangement uses TRBV7-2 and TRBJ1-2; D might be TRBD1 (6 bases). Germline V gene lookup returns CDR1 SGHTA and CDR2 FQGNSA. The CDR3 extends over 16 amino acids. V dropped 3 bases and J dropped 4 bases, with 18 bases sitting between them. CDR3 bases: TGTGCCAGCAGCTTGCATCGGACCAGAGGGGGCTATGGCTACACCTTC. Translating gives CASSLHRTRGGYGYTF. The full variable domain, completed using reference TRBV7-2 and TRBJ1-2, is GAGVSQSPSNKVTEKGKDVELRCDPISGHTALYWYRQSLGQGLEFLIYFQGNSAPDKSGLPSDRFSAERTGGSVSTLTIQRTQQEDSAVYLCASSLHRTRGGYGYTFGSGTRLTVV.

The rearrangement uses TRBV6-1 and TRBJ1-6; D is unclear. The ends were cut back, 4 bases at V and 9 bases at J, with 16 bases in the middle. The CDR3 contains 15 residues. Looked up from germline, CDR1 is MNHNS and CDR2 is SASEGT. The CDR3 bases are TGTGCCAGCAGTGTGGGCCCAGAAGCGGGTTCACCCCTCCACTTT. This codes for CASSVGPEAGSPLHF.

This sequence joins TRBV5-1 and TRBJ1-5; 9 nucleotides align to TRBD1. The CDR3 extends over 18 amino acids. Germline-derived CDR1 and CDR2 are SGHRS and YFSETQ. The trim removed 0 bases at V and 4 bases at J, leaving 11 bases unmatched. In DNA, the CDR3 is TGCGCCAGCAGCTTGGAACCCTTCGGACAGGGGTGGAATCAGCCCCAGCATTTT. Protein: CASSLEPFGQGWNQPQHF.

The chain is built from TRBV19 and TRBJ1-5; TRBD1 matches at 7 bases. From germline, CDR1 is LNHDA and CDR2 SQIVND (reference sequence). Trimming at V came to 4 bases and at J to 0 bases, leaving 6 bases not matched to a gene. This CDR3 contains 16 residues. CDR3 sequence reads: CASSRGQVYSNQPQHF. The CDR3 bases are TGTGCCAGTAGTAGAGGACAGGTTTATAGCAATCAGCCCCAGCATTTT.

V gene TRBV6-1 combines with J gene TRBJ1-3; 8 positions agree with TRBD1. Germline V gene sequence: CDR1 MNHNS, CDR2 SASEGT. Trimming cost V 4 bases and J 0 bases; bases outside gene matches: 11. The CDR3 loop spans 18 amino acids. Written as DNA, the CDR3 is TGTGCCAGCAGTGCTGACCTCGACAGGGGCCTCTCTGGAAACACCATATATTTT. This encodes CASSADLDRGLSGNTIYF.

The chain has TRBV11-3 and TRBJ1-1; D not certain. The germline V gene encodes CDR1 SGHNT and CDR2 YENEEA. V dropped 3 bases and J dropped 0 bases, with 8 bases sitting between them. CDR3 length: 14 amino acids. The CDR3 coding sequence is TGTGCCAGCAGCTTTGGGAGCATGAACACTGAAGCTTTCTTT. It codes for CASSFGSMNTEAFF.

This chain joins TRBV4-2 and TRBJ2-1; TRBD2 matches at 11 bases. After removal of 4 bases from V and 8 bases from J, the junction contained 4 bases not matched to a gene. CDR3 length: 14 residues. Per germline, CDR1 LGHNA and CDR2 YNFKEQ. The CDR3 reads CASSLTSGADEQFF. The DNA of the CDR3 is TGTGCCAGCAGCCTGACTAGCGGGGCGGATGAGCAGTTCTTC.

The V gene is TRBV28, the J gene TRBJ1-4, with D perhaps TRBD1 (6 bases). Germline loops: CDR1 MDHEN, CDR2 SYDVKM. This CDR3 contains 15 residues. V lost 5 bases and J lost 7, with 17 bases in between. CDR3 region: CASSPPWGGGEKLFF. The CDR3 DNA reads as TGTGCCAGCAGTCCCCCTTGGGGGGGCGGTGAAAAACTGTTTTTT.

The chain employs TRBV6-1 and TRBJ2-2; 8 bases fit TRBD1. V lost 1 base, J lost 4 bases, and 5 bases stayed unmatched. CDR1 is MNHNS, CDR2 SASEGT, per germline. This CDR3 spans 16 amino acids. In nucleotides, the CDR3 is TGTGCCAGCAGTGAAGACCCAGGGGGCCTCACCGGGGAGCTGTTTTTT. Amino acids: CASSEDPGGLTGELFF.

The gene calls are TRBV7-2 and TRBJ1-2, with TRBD1 matching over 7 bases. Trimming took 8 bases from V and 4 from J; bases not matched to a gene: 10. The CDR3 has 14 amino acids. The germline V gene has CDR1 SGHTA and CDR2 FQGNSA. The CDR3 region is CASERTGGIYGYTF. The CDR3 region has the DNA TGTGCCAGCGAGAGGACAGGCGGCATCTATGGCTACACCTTC.

A word on this clone: Germline and junction disagree at one end, which may indicate a read error. The chain carries TRBV11-2 and TRBJ2-5; 8 bases match TRBD2. CDR1 is SGHAT, CDR2 FQNNGV, per germline. The CDR3 is made up of 18 amino acids. CDR3 DNA: TGTGCCAGCAGCCTAGAACCCCCCAGCGGGGGCTTCCAAGAGACCCAGTACTTC. It codes for CASSLEPPSGGFQETQYF.

The chain employs TRBV2 and TRBJ2-1, with TRBD2 matching over 12 bases. The CDR3 is made up of 19 amino acids. V dropped 5 bases and J dropped 0; count of bases not matched to a gene: 11. Germline values: CDR1 SNHLY, CDR2 FYNNEI. The CDR3 reads CASSLLAGGVRSSYNEQFF. DNA for the CDR3: TGTGCCAGCAGTTTACTAGCGGGGGGAGTAAGGAGCTCCTACAATGAGCAGTTCTTC.

This sequence joins TRBV4-1 and TRBJ2-7; 9 positions agree with TRBD1. This CDR3 comprises 14 residues. J was trimmed by 4 bases and V by 6 bases; bases with no gene match: 7. The germline CDR1 and CDR2 sequences are MGHRA and YSYEKL. CDR3 DNA: TGCGCCAGCAGTTACCGGGACAGGGAGTACGAGCAGTACTTC. It encodes CASSYRDREYEQYF.

The chain has TRBV6-1 and TRBJ1-4, with D possibly TRBD1 on 6 matching bases. The CDR3 spans 16 residues. V gave up 4 bases and J gave up 8 bases, with 20 bases separating them. CDR1 MNHNS and CDR2 SASEGT come from the germline V gene. The CDR3 loop is CASSARLPGHFEKLFF. The CDR3 nucleotides read TGTGCCAGCAGTGCCAGACTACCGGGACACTTCGAAAAACTGTTTTTT.

This clone showed up just once. This chain connects TRBV30 to TRBJ1-1; D might be TRBD1 (6 bases). The length of the CDR3 is 16 residues. The germline V gene has CDR1 GTSNPN and CDR2 SVGIG (reference sequence). V was trimmed by 5 bases and J by 1 base, leaving 20 bases between them. CDR3 sequence reads: CAWQGPRIVPNTEAFF. CDR3 bases: TGTGCCTGGCAGGGGCCGCGTATTGTGCCGAACACTGAAGCTTTCTTT.

This chain joins TRBV7-9 and TRBJ1-1, with 9 bases lining up with TRBD1. Germline trimming cut 9 bases from V and 5 bases from J; bases unmatched to any gene: 7. The CDR3 runs 13 residues. CDR1 is SEHNR, CDR2 FQNEAQ, per germline (reference sequence). CDR3 nucleotide sequence: TGTGCCAGTGAGGGGACAGGGAGAACTGAAGCTTTCTTT. Translating it yields CASEGTGRTEAFF. Complete variable domain (other parts from reference TRBV7-9 and TRBJ1-1): DTGVSQNPRHKITKRGQNVTFRCDPISEHNRLYWYRQTLGQGPEFLTYFQNEAQLEKSRLLSDRFSAERPKGSFSTLEIQRTEQGDSAMYLCASEGTGRTEAFFGQGTRLTVV.

This clone was detected only once. One junction end does not reproduce the germline sequence, and a read error may be involved. Other DNA sequences within the sample encode an identical CDR3. The CDR3 region is CASSELDRGNSPLHF. The DNA of the CDR3 is TGTGCCAGCAGTGAACTGGACAGGGGCAATTCCCCCCTCCACTTT. The V gene is TRBV2, the J gene TRBJ1-6; 9 bases are shared with TRBD1. The CDR3 is 15 amino acids. Germline V lookup: CDR1 SNHLY, CDR2 FYNNEI.

The CDR3 here is CASSRDRDPYNEQFF. The DNA of the CDR3 is TGTGCCAGCAGTAGGGACAGGGATCCCTACAATGAGCAGTTCTTC. V gene TRBV6-5 combines with J gene TRBJ2-1; 9 nucleotides match TRBD1. The CDR3 runs to 15 residues. The V gene's germline CDR1 is MNHEY and CDR2 SVGAGI. Germline trimming cut 5 bases from V and 2 bases from J; bases unmatched to any gene: 4.

The V call is TRBV28, the J call TRBJ1-1; 8 nucleotides align to TRBD1. From germline, CDR1 is MDHEN and CDR2 SYDVKM. V was pared by 7 bases and J by 7 bases, with 23 bases of the junction left unmatched. CDR3 length: 18 amino acids. The DNA of the CDR3 is TGTGCCAGCACAGTTTTCCTCCGGGACGGCAGGGGGCATGATGAAGCTTTCTTT. Translation: CASTVFLRDGRGHDEAFF.

This clone turned up a few times. The chain is built from TRBV30 and TRBJ1-1; D is ambiguous. Trimming pared 1 base from V and 4 bases from J, leaving 10 bases between. The CDR3 loop spans 13 amino acids. The germline CDR1 and CDR2 sequences are GTSNPN and SVGIG (reference sequence). CDR3 sequence (DNA): TGTGCCTGGAGTGACGGGTGGATCACTGAAGCTTTCTTT. It yields the protein CAWSDGWITEAFF.

V usage is TRBV11-2 and J usage is TRBJ2-3; D might be TRBD2 (5 bases). V was cut by 4 bases and J by 3 bases, with 14 bases left in between. Germline V gene data show CDR1 as SGHAT and CDR2 as FQNNGV. This CDR3 is built from 15 residues. The CDR3: CASSSGGSPTDTQYF. The CDR3 coding sequence is TGTGCCAGCAGCTCAGGCGGGTCCCCGACAGATACGCAGTATTTT.

This chain links TRBV19 with TRBJ1-2, with 8 positions matching TRBD1. The CDR3 spans 15 residues. Germline CDR1 and CDR2: LNHDA and SQIVND (reference sequence). Trimming at V came to 5 bases and at J to 4 bases, leaving 9 bases not matched to a gene. This CDR3 reads CASSFGTGAIYGYTF. Written as DNA, the CDR3 is TGTGCCAGTAGTTTCGGGACAGGTGCAATCTATGGCTACACCTTC.

This chain connects TRBV6-5 to TRBJ1-6; D remains unclear. V gave up 6 bases and J gave up 9 bases, with 12 bases separating them. Germline V lookup: CDR1 MNHEY, CDR2 SVGAGI. CDR3 length: 13 residues. The CDR3: CASRLEGGSPLHF. The CDR3 DNA follows: TGTGCCAGCAGATTAGAGGGTGGTTCACCCCTCCACTTT.

The gene calls are TRBV30 and TRBJ1-2; D perhaps matches TRBD1 (5 bases). The CDR3 extends over 13 amino acids. Germline V gene data show CDR1 as GTSNPN and CDR2 as SVGIG (reference sequence). Trimming pared 1 base from V and 4 bases from J, leaving 10 bases between. The CDR3 coding sequence is TGTGCCTGGAGTGGGGGCACCAGCTATGGCTACACCTTC. It yields the protein CAWSGGTSYGYTF.